These 7 T cell receptor beta chains were all obtained from the same sample, sequenced in a study of CD8 T cells in Susac syndrome. Random hexamers were used to reverse transcribe about 0.45 to 1 ug of RNA. TCRdb passed the immunoSEQ multiplex PCR reads through MiXCR, listing each CDR3 protein once. The sample yields a few hundred thousand distinct CDR3 sequences, roughly 92% seen once. Specimen: CD8+ T cells from PBMCs. The receptor set was obtained from a human donor with multiple sclerosis.

This chain's CDR3 is CASSGTANTEAFF. CDR3 DNA: TGTGCCAGCAGCGGGACAGCCAACACTGAAGCTTTCTTT. V is TRBV9 and J is TRBJ1-1, with D perhaps TRBD1 (6 bases). The germline V gene has CDR1 SGDLS and CDR2 YYNGEE. The CDR3 covers 13 residues. Deletions cut 3 bases from V and 2 bases from J, with 8 bases between.

The J gene is TRBJ2-1, the V gene TRBV4-2, with 12 bases matching TRBD2. The CDR3 runs to 14 residues. Losses at the gene ends were 7 bases for V and 8 bases for J; bases not matched to a gene: 6. The germline V gene encodes CDR1 LGHNA and CDR2 YNFKEQ. DNA of the CDR3: TGTGCCAGCACCTGGACTAGCGGGAACCATGAGCAGTTCTTC. It is translated as CASTWTSGNHEQFF.

This clonotype occurred once. The J gene is TRBJ2-7, the V gene TRBV27; no clear D gene. Between the trimmed V and J ends, which lost 0 bases and 6 bases, there was a span of 12 bases. The CDR3 has 14 residues. Germline CDR1 reads MNHEY; CDR2 reads SMNVEV (reference sequence). CDR3 coding DNA: TGTGCCAGCAGTTTATCGACGGAGTTGGGCGAGCAGTACTTC. Translated: CASSLSTELGEQYF.

The chain carries TRBV10-3 and TRBJ2-1; 7 bases line up with TRBD1. CDR3 length: 15 residues. The germline V gene has CDR1 ENHRY and CDR2 SYGVKD. The V gene end was trimmed by 3 bases and the J gene end by 5 bases; junction bases not matched to a gene: 7. The CDR3, as DNA: TGTGCCATCAGTGAACAGGGGATTACCCACAATGAGCAGTTCTTC. Translation: CAISEQGITHNEQFF.

J is TRBJ2-7 and V is TRBV27; 9 bases agree with TRBD1. The V and J ends lost 3 bases and 4 bases, in that order; junction bases with no gene match: 1. CDR3 length: 13 amino acids. Germline CDR1 is MNHEY and CDR2 is SMNVEV (reference sequence). DNA of the CDR3: TGTGCCAGCAGTTTCGACAGGGGGTACGAGCAGTACTTC. It encodes CASSFDRGYEQYF.

The CDR3 DNA sequence: TGTGCCAGCAGCTCAACAGGGGTCGGAGAGACCCAGTACTTC. This encodes CASSSTGVGETQYF. This sequence joins TRBV11-2 and TRBJ2-5, with 7 bases lining up with TRBD1. The CDR3 sequence is 14 residues long. V shed 4 bases and J 4 bases; nucleotides not matched to a gene: 6. Germline V lookup: CDR1 SGHAT, CDR2 FQNNGV.

The CDR3 loop reads CASSERVGELFF. As DNA, the CDR3 is TGTGCCAGCAGCGAACGGGTCGGGGAGCTGTTTTTT. This sequence joins TRBV9 and TRBJ2-2, with D unclear. Germline V CDR1 and CDR2: SGDLS, YYNGEE. The V and J ends lost 3 bases and 7 bases respectively, with 7 bases between them. The CDR3 totals 12 residues.